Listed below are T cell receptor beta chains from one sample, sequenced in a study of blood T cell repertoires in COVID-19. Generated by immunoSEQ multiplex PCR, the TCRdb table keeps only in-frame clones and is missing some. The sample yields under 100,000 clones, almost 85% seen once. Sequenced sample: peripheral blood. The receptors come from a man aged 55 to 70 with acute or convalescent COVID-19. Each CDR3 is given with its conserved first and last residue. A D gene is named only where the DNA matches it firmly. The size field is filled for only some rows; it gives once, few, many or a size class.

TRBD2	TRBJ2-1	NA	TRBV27	CASSSGASGSDEQFF	TGTGCCAGCAGTTCAGGAGCTAGCGGGAGCGATGAGCAGTTCTTC
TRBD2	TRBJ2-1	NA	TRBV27	CASSFIVSGGTNEQFF	TGTGCCAGCAGTTTTATCGTGAGCGGGGGGACAAATGAGCAGTTCTTC
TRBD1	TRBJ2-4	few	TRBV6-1	CASSEQGAGNIQYF	TGTGCCAGCAGTGAACAGGGGGCGGGAAACATTCAGTACTTC
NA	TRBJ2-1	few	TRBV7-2	CASSLGTPIYNEQFF	TGTGCCAGCAGCCTCGGGACTCCGATCTACAATGAGCAGTTCTTC
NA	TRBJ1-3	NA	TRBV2	CASSEQGKGNTIYF	TGTGCCAGCAGTGAACAGGGGAAAGGAAACACCATATATTTT
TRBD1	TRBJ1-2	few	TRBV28	CASSRGQGAGYTF	TGTGCCAGCAGTCGTGGACAGGGGGCTGGCTACACCTTC
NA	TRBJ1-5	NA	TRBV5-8	CASSLRSQPQHF	TGTGCCAGCAGCCTCAGGTCTCAGCCCCAGCATTTT
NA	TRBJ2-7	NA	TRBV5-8	CASSLGAYEQYF	TGTGCCAGCAGCCTCGGTGCGTACGAGCAGTACTTC
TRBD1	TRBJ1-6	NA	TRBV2	CASSEARDRGSPLHF	TGTGCCAGCAGTGAGGCCCGGGACAGGGGTTCACCCCTCCACTTT
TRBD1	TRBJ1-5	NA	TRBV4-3	CASSRRTGGNNQPQHF	TGCGCCAGCAGCCGTAGGACAGGGGGGAACAATCAGCCCCAGCATTTT
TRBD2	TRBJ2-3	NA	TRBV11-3	CASSFSLAGVSDTQYF	TGTGCCAGCAGCTTTTCCCTAGCGGGAGTCTCGGATACGCAGTATTTT
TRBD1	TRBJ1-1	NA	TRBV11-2	CAGGTGSTEAFF	TGTGCCGGGGGGACAGGTTCCACTGAAGCTTTCTTT
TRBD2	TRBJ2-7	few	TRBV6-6	CASSPPGLALGIYEQYF	TGTGCCAGCAGTCCGCCGGGACTAGCCCTAGGGATATACGAGCAGTACTTC
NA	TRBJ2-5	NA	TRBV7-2	CASSRGAQETQYF	TGTGCCAGCAGCCGGGGGGCACAAGAGACCCAGTACTTC
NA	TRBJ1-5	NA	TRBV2	CASRGRLDQPQHF	TGTGCCAGCAGAGGGAGGTTGGATCAGCCCCAGCATTTT
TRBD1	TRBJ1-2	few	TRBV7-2	CASSRDRDYGYTF	TGTGCCAGCAGCAGGGACAGGGACTATGGCTACACCTTC
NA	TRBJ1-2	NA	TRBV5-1	CASSLEREDYGYTF	TGCGCCAGCAGCTTGGAGCGGGAGGACTATGGCTACACCTTC
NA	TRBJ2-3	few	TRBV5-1	CASRGGGPSTDTQYF	TGCGCCAGCAGAGGGGGAGGGCCTTCTACAGATACGCAGTATTTT
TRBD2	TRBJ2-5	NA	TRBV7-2	CASSPGSTSGGGETQYF	TGTGCCAGCAGCCCTGGCTCGACTAGCGGGGGAGGAGAGACCCAGTACTTC
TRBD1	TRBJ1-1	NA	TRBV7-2	CASSFRDREAFF	TGTGCCAGCAGCTTCCGGGACAGGGAAGCTTTCTTT
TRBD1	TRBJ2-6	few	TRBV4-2	CASSLWDRGPPSSGANVLTF	TGTGCCAGCAGCCTATGGGACAGGGGCCCACCCAGCTCTGGGGCCAACGTCCTGACTTTC
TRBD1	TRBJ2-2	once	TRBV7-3	CASSQGANTGELFF	TGTGCCAGCAGCCAGGGGGCTAACACCGGGGAGCTGTTTTTT
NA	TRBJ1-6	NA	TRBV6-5	CASSRDRISNSPLHF	TGTGCCAGCAGTCGTGACAGAATATCGAATTCACCCCTCCACTTT
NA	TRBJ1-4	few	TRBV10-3	CASREGLNEKLFF	TGTGCCTCCAGGGAGGGCTTAAATGAAAAACTGTTTTTT
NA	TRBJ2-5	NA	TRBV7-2	CASSLGTGLETQYF	TGTGCCAGCAGCTTAGGAACAGGGTTGGAGACCCAGTACTTC
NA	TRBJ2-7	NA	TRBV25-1	CASTISGYEQYF	TGTGCCAGCACCATTAGCGGCTACGAGCAGTACTTC
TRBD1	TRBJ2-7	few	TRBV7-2	CASSTTGTGAYEQYF	TGTGCCAGCAGCACGACCGGGACAGGGGCCTACGAGCAGTACTTC
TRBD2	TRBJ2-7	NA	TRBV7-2	CASSKAGSSYEQYF	TGTGCCAGCAGCAAAGCGGGGAGCTCCTACGAGCAGTACTTC
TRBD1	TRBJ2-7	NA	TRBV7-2	CASSFGTELYEQYF	TGTGCCAGCAGCTTCGGGACAGAGCTCTACGAGCAGTACTTC